Following are 4 T cell receptor beta chains from one sample sequenced in a study of blood T cell repertoires in COVID-19. Assay: immunoSEQ multiplex PCR; the TCRdb copy retains only in-frame clones and omits some. The sample holds around 300,000 clones, around 88% seen once. Specimen: PBMCs or T cells enriched from blood (not recorded which). The receptors were sampled from a woman aged 40 to 50 who had recovered from COVID-19.

CDR3 coding DNA: TGCAGTGCTAGTTTAGCCCCCTTCTATGGCTACACCTTC. This codes for CSASLAPFYGYTF. The rearrangement uses TRBV20-1 and TRBJ1-2; no firm D call. From germline, CDR1 is DFQATT and CDR2 SNEGSKA (reference sequence). V was cut by 3 bases and J by 4 bases, with 12 bases left in between. The CDR3 runs 13 residues.

The chain joins TRBV5-1 to TRBJ2-5, with 16 bases lining up with TRBD2. The CDR3 runs 17 residues. CDR1 is SGHRS and CDR2 is YFSETQ in the germline V gene. The V segment lost 7 bases and the J segment 1 base; nucleotides outside the gene matches: 7. The CDR3 reads CASSPGTSGRVQETQYF. The CDR3 DNA follows: TGCGCCAGCTCCCCCGGGACTAGCGGGAGGGTCCAAGAGACCCAGTACTTC.

As for this clone: Other DNA sequences from this sample encode an identical CDR3 as well. The chain links TRBV5-4 to TRBJ2-7; D might be TRBD1 (5 bases). The length of the CDR3 is 12 residues. Between the trimmed V and J ends, which lost 1 base and 4 bases, there was a span of 6 bases. Germline CDR1 and CDR2: SGHNT and YYREEE (reference sequence). CDR3 sequence reads: CASSLSGYEQYF. CDR3 coding DNA: TGTGCCAGCAGCTTGTCAGGGTACGAGCAGTACTTC. Full variable domain (outside the CDR3, taken from reference TRBV5-4 and TRBJ2-7): ETGVTQSPTHLIKTRGQQVTLRCSSQSGHNTVSWYQQALGQGPQFIFQYYREEENGRGNFPPRFSGLQFPNYSSELNVNALELDDSALYLCASSLSGYEQYFGPGTRLTVT.

This chain joins TRBV9 and TRBJ2-1; TRBD2 aligns across 11 bases. J lost 2 bases, V lost 5 bases, and 3 bases had no gene match. The CDR3 covers 15 residues. The germline gives CDR1 SGDLS, CDR2 YYNGEE. CDR3 coding DNA: TGTGCCAGCAGTGATAGCGGGAGGGCCTACAATGAGCAGTTCTTC. Translating it yields CASSDSGRAYNEQFF.